These 13 T cell receptor beta chains were all obtained from the same sample, sequenced in a study of blood T cell repertoires in COVID-19. Produced via immunoSEQ multiplex PCR; TCRdb's table is partial and in-frame only. This sample yields 250,000 to 300,000 clones, of which 85% to 90% are seen a single time; over 3.5% belongs to the top ten. Sequencing was carried out using peripheral blood. The receptors shown here come from a woman aged 40-49 years with acute or convalescent COVID-19.

The rearrangement links TRBV27 to TRBJ2-3, with 7 bases identical to TRBD1. In germline, CDR1 is MNHEY, CDR2 SMNVEV (reference sequence). CDR3 length: 14 amino acids. The V segment lost 5 bases and the J segment 5 bases; nucleotides outside the gene matches: 7. The CDR3 nucleotides are TGTGCCAGCAGTGCCACAGGGGCCCGAGATACGCAGTATTTT. Protein product: CASSATGARDTQYF.

This clone was seen a handful of times. The gene calls are TRBV5-1 and TRBJ1-2; TRBD1 is a possible D gene (5 bases). Trimming removed 0 bases at V and 2 bases at J, with 8 bases between. The CDR3 spans 14 residues. The germline CDR1 and CDR2 sequences are SGHRS and YFSETQ. CDR3: CASSLVAGNYGYTF. The CDR3, as DNA: TGCGCCAGCAGCTTGGTAGCAGGGAACTATGGCTACACCTTC.

The gene calls are TRBV5-1 and TRBJ2-1, with 14 bases fitting TRBD2. Unmatched junction bases numbered 14, after V lost 6 bases and J lost 9 bases. The CDR3 covers 17 residues. Per germline, CDR1 SGHRS and CDR2 YFSETQ. As DNA, the CDR3 is TGCGCCAGCACCCTTTTAATCCGGACTAGCGGGGGGACTGAGCAGTTCTTC. Its translation: CASTLLIRTSGGTEQFF. The full variable domain, rest sourced from reference TRBV5-1 and TRBJ2-1, is KAGVTQTPRYLIKTRGQQVTLSCSPISGHRSVSWYQQTPGQGLQFLFEYFSETQRNKGNFPGRFSGRQFSNSRSEMNVSTLELGDSALYLCASTLLIRTSGGTEQFFGPGTRLTVL.

This rearrangement joins TRBV19 to TRBJ1-1; 7 bases match TRBD1. Germline CDR1 is LNHDA and CDR2 is SQIVND (reference sequence). The CDR3 extends over 13 amino acids. V lost 4 bases to trimming and J lost 4 bases; unmatched junction nucleotides: 3. Here the CDR3 reads CASSTYRGTEAFF. The CDR3, as DNA: TGTGCCAGTAGTACCTACAGGGGCACTGAAGCTTTCTTT. Complete variable domain (other parts from reference TRBV19 and TRBJ1-1): DGGITQSPKYLFRKEGQNVTLSCEQNLNHDAMYWYRQDPGQGLRLIYYSQIVNDFQKGDIAEGYSVSREKKESFPLTVTSAQKNPTAFYLCASSTYRGTEAFFGQGTRLTVV.

The chain couples TRBV7-9 to TRBJ1-5, with TRBD1 as a possible D gene (5 bases). Trimming left V 2 bases short and J 5 bases short, with 13 bases between. The germline V gene has CDR1 SEHNR and CDR2 FQNEAQ (reference sequence). The CDR3 spans 15 residues. The CDR3 here is CASSLTVRADQPQHF. The CDR3 bases are TGTGCCAGCAGCTTAACTGTCAGGGCCGATCAGCCCCAGCATTTT.

This chain joins TRBV18 and TRBJ1-5, with unresolved D. The CDR3 totals 15 residues. V was pared by 3 bases and J by 5 bases, with 14 bases between. The germline gives CDR1 KGHSH, CDR2 LQKENI. CDR3 in DNA: TGTGCCAGCTCACCTCAACCGGGAGGCTATCAGCCCCAGCATTTT. This translates into CASSPQPGGYQPQHF.

This chain uses TRBV7-2 with TRBJ1-1; a weak D match, TRBD1 (6 bases). Trimming took off 5 bases at V and 5 bases at J, with 24 bases between the two ends. There are 17 residues in the CDR3. From germline, CDR1 is SGHTA and CDR2 FQGNSA. CDR3 in DNA: TGTGCCAGCAGCCCGTCGAGGGGGATTACGGTGGGGACTGAAGCTTTCTTT. Its protein product is CASSPSRGITVGTEAFF.

The gene calls are TRBV3-1 (or the pseudogene TRBV3-2) and TRBJ1-2; 8 nucleotides match TRBD1. After removal of 4 bases from V and 4 bases from J, the junction contained 5 bases not matched to a gene. CDR1 and CDR2 (germline): LGHDT, YNNKEL (reference sequence). The CDR3 has 14 residues. CDR3 loop: CASSPTTGGYGYTF. CDR3 nucleotide sequence: TGTGCCAGCAGCCCGACCACAGGGGGCTATGGCTACACCTTC.

The chain joins TRBV27 to TRBJ1-1, with TRBD1 identical over 10 bases. The V gene end was trimmed by 4 bases and the J gene end by 7 bases; junction bases not matched to a gene: 15. The germline CDR1 and CDR2 sequences are MNHEY and SMNVEV (reference sequence). This CDR3 region has 17 residues. The chain's CDR3 is CASSSVVLRDRGDEAFF. The DNA for the CDR3 is TGTGCCAGCAGTTCCGTTGTTTTGAGGGACAGGGGCGATGAAGCTTTCTTT.

The chain carries TRBV5-8 and TRBJ1-2; D uncertain. CDR3 length equals 12 residues. Trimming cost V 4 bases and J 5 bases, with 9 bases left between them. Germline CDR1 reads SGHTS; CDR2 reads YDEGEE. The CDR3 loop reads CASSRPGYGYTF. For the CDR3, the DNA is TGTGCCAGCAGCCGACCGGGGTATGGCTACACCTTC.

The count of this clone is one. The V call is TRBV7-9, the J call TRBJ2-1; 10 bases agree with TRBD2. CDR3 size: 17 residues. Trimming cost V 5 bases and J 4 bases; bases outside gene matches: 11. Germline V gives CDR1 SEHNR, CDR2 FQNEAQ (reference sequence). CDR3 nucleotides: TGTGCCAGCAGCCCGGGGTACACTAGCGGGGTATACAATGAGCAGTTCTTC. It encodes CASSPGYTSGVYNEQFF.

The J gene is TRBJ1-5, the V gene TRBV5-1; D is uncertain. The V gene lost 0 bases and the J gene lost 3 bases, with 7 bases spanning the gap. The length of the CDR3 is 14 residues. CDR1 is SGHRS and CDR2 is YFSETQ in the germline V gene. The CDR3 region is CASSLDGTNQPQHF. The CDR3 DNA sequence: TGCGCCAGCAGCTTGGACGGTACCAATCAGCCCCAGCATTTT.

The V gene is TRBV5-4, the J gene TRBJ1-2; a possible D gene is TRBD1 (6 bases). V was pared by 7 bases and J by 8 bases, with 12 bases between. The CDR3 length is 11 residues. Germline CDR1 reads SGHNT; CDR2 reads YYREEE (reference sequence). CDR3: CASQQGKGYTF. The CDR3 coding sequence is TGTGCCAGCCAACAGGGAAAGGGCTACACCTTC.